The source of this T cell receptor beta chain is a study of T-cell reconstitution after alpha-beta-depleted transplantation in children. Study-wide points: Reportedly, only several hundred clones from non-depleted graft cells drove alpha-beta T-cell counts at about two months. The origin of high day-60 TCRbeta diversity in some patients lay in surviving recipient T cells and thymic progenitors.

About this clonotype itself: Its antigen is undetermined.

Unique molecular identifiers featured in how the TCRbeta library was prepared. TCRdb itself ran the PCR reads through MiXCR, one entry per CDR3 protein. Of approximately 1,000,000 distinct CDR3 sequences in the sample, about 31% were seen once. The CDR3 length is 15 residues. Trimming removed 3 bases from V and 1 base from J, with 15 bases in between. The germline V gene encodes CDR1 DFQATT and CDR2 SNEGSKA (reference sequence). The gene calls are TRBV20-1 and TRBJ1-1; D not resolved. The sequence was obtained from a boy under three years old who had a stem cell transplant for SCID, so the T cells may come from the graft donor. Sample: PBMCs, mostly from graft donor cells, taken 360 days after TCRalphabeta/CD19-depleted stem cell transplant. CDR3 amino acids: CSASSWLVKNTEAFF. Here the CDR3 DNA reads TGCAGTGCTAGTAGCTGGCTCGTAAAGAACACTGAAGCTTTCTTT.